This record looks at one TCR beta chain sequence and its context. Antigen unknown. Trimming stripped 6 bases from V and 4 bases from J, with 12 bases between. CDR1 is SGHVS, CDR2 FQNEAQ, per germline. The length of the CDR3 is 13 residues. The data derive from a study of OX40 agonist ivuxolimab in advanced cancers. Study-level background: Partial responses were recorded for three patients, including one with hepatocellular carcinoma and two with cutaneous melanoma. Study-wide results and caveats: Averaged across samples, CD8+ T cells carried more expanded clones than CD4+ did.

Clones were sequenced by immunoSEQ multiplex PCR, and TCRdb holds only the in-frame ones, with some missing. The sample lists roughly 86,000 clones; roughly 90% were seen once. The sequence was collected from an adult with an advanced solid tumor such as melanoma, head and neck, liver or kidney cancer. The rearrangement uses TRBV7-8 and TRBJ1-1; D unclear. The specimen comprised CD4+ or CD8+ T cells sorted from blood, sampled in a trial of the OX40 agonist ivuxolimab. CDR3 sequence: CASRSTSSTEAFF. The DNA of the CDR3 is TGTGCCAGCAGATCAACGTCGAGCACTGAAGCTTTCTTT.